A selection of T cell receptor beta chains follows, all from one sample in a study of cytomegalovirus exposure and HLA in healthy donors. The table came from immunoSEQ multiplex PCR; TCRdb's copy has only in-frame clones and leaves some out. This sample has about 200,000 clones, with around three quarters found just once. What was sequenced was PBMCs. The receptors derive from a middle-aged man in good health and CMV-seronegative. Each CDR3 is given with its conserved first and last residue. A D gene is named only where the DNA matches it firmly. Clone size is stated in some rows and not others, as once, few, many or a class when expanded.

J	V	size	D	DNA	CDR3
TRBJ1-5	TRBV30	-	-	TGTGCCTGGAGTGAGGGAGACAGCAATCAGCCCCAGCATTTT	CAWSEGDSNQPQHF
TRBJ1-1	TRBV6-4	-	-	TGTGCCAGCAGTCAATTTGGGGCGGACAGAGAAGCTTTCTTT	CASSQFGADREAFF
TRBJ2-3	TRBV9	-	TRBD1	TGTGCCAGCAGCGTAGACTACAGGGGGTTCACAGATACGCAGTATTTT	CASSVDYRGFTDTQYF
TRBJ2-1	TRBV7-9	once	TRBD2	TGTGCCAGCAGCCCCCCCGCCAGCGGGAGCTCCTACAATGAGCAGTTCTTC	CASSPPASGSSYNEQFF
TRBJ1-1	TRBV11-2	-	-	TGTGCCAGCAGCTTAGGGGCAAACACTGAAGCTTTCTTT	CASSLGANTEAFF
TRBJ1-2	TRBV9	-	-	TGTGCCAGCAGCCCGGGGGGGGTCAACTATGGCTACACCTTC	CASSPGGVNYGYTF
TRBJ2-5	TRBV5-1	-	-	TGCGCCAGCAGCTCGGGGACAAACGTTGGGGAGACCCAGTACTTC	CASSSGTNVGETQYF
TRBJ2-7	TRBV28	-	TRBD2	TGTGCCAGCAGTTTGGAGCGGGAGCTGAGCGAGCAGTACTTC	CASSLERELSEQYF
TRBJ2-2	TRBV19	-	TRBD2	TGTGCCACCCGGGGGGAGTACACCGGGGAGCTGTTTTTT	CATRGEYTGELFF
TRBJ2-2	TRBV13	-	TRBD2	TGTGCCAGCAATAGCGGGGGAACTAACACCGGGGAGCTGTTTTTT	CASNSGGTNTGELFF
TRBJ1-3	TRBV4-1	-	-	TGCGCCAGCAGCCAAGTCGACAGGTTGCGCTCTGGAAACACCATATATTTT	CASSQVDRLRSGNTIYF
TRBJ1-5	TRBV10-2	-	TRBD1	TGCGCCAGCAGTACGGGACAGCGCAATCAGCCCCAGCATTTT	CASSTGQRNQPQHF
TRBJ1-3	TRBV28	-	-	TGTGCCAGCAGTCGGAGGGGCGGGAGCTCTGGAAACACCATATATTTT	CASSRRGGSSGNTIYF
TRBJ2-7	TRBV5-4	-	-	TGTGCCAGCAGCTTATCCGCGTCCCACGAGCAGTACTTC	CASSLSASHEQYF
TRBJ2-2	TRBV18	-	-	TGTGCCAGCTCACCAACAGGTTTGAACACCGGGGAGCTGTTTTTT	CASSPTGLNTGELFF